Listed below are T cell receptor beta chains from one sample, sequenced in a study of T cell responses to AZD1222 COVID-19 vaccine. This table comes from immunoSEQ multiplex PCR, and its TCRdb copy is limited to in-frame clones, with some not included. The table lists about 96,000 clones, about 88% of them singletons, with approximately 1.5% in the top ten. This specimen consisted of peripheral blood, obtained on day 0 of AZD1222 vaccination. The receptors here all came from an adult in good health. Each CDR3 is given with its conserved first and last residue. Each record gives: D gene, clone size, J gene, V gene, CDR3 protein, CDR3 DNA. D genes are given only for firm matches. For some rows the clone size is stated as once, few or many, or as a class when expanded; others skip it.

D gene: .
clone size: .
J gene: TRBJ1-2
V gene: TRBV19
CDR3 protein: CASSISFGTVYGYTF
CDR3 DNA: TGTGCCAGTAGTATAAGTTTCGGGACCGTCTATGGCTACACCTTC

D gene: TRBD1
clone size: .
J gene: TRBJ2-7
V gene: TRBV6-2/TRBV6-3
CDR3 protein: CASSYSRTGGAYEQYF
CDR3 DNA: TGTGCCAGCAGTTACTCGCGAACAGGGGGTGCCTACGAGCAGTACTTC

D gene: .
clone size: .
J gene: TRBJ1-1
V gene: TRBV19
CDR3 protein: CASSIGQPGTEAFF
CDR3 DNA: TGTGCCAGTAGTATAGGACAGCCGGGTACTGAAGCTTTCTTT

D gene: .
clone size: .
J gene: TRBJ1-2
V gene: TRBV4-1
CDR3 protein: CASNSIGGTNYGYTF
CDR3 DNA: TGCGCCAGTAATTCCATCGGGGGCACCAACTATGGCTACACCTTC

D gene: TRBD1
clone size: .
J gene: TRBJ1-2
V gene: TRBV7-2
CDR3 protein: CASSPDRGGGYTF
CDR3 DNA: TGTGCCAGCAGCCCGGACAGGGGAGGTGGCTACACCTTC

D gene: .
clone size: .
J gene: TRBJ2-5
V gene: TRBV5-8
CDR3 protein: CASSMDLGETQYF
CDR3 DNA: TGTGCCAGCAGCATGGACCTTGGAGAGACCCAGTACTTC

D gene: .
clone size: .
J gene: TRBJ1-2
V gene: TRBV6-4
CDR3 protein: CASRGVDNYGYTF
CDR3 DNA: TGTGCCAGCAGGGGGGTGGATAACTATGGCTACACCTTC

D gene: .
clone size: .
J gene: TRBJ1-2
V gene: TRBV4-3
CDR3 protein: CASSQDGRALYGYTF
CDR3 DNA: TGCGCCAGCAGCCAAGACGGCAGGGCGCTATATGGCTACACCTTC

D gene: TRBD1
clone size: once
J gene: TRBJ2-6
V gene: TRBV27
CDR3 protein: CASRPGQGVVVGANVLTF
CDR3 DNA: TGTGCCAGCAGGCCGGGACAGGGTGTTGTCGTTGGGGCCAACGTCCTGACTTTC

D gene: .
clone size: .
J gene: TRBJ1-3
V gene: TRBV7-6
CDR3 protein: CASSLEGSGGRNTIYF
CDR3 DNA: TGTGCCAGCAGCCTTGAGGGGTCGGGTGGAAGAAACACCATATATTTT

D gene: TRBD1
clone size: .
J gene: TRBJ1-1
V gene: TRBV6-5
CDR3 protein: CASSYRDRGNTEAFF
CDR3 DNA: TGTGCCAGCAGTTACAGGGACAGGGGCAACACTGAAGCTTTCTTT

D gene: .
clone size: .
J gene: TRBJ1-2
V gene: TRBV19
CDR3 protein: CASSPQGPYYGYTF
CDR3 DNA: TGTGCCAGTAGTCCACAGGGTCCTTACTATGGCTACACCTTC

D gene: .
clone size: few
J gene: TRBJ1-3
V gene: TRBV2
CDR3 protein: CASSVDRSSGNTIYF
CDR3 DNA: TGTGCCAGCAGTGTGGACAGAAGCTCTGGAAACACCATATATTTT

D gene: TRBD1
clone size: .
J gene: TRBJ2-1
V gene: TRBV30
CDR3 protein: CAWSVQKPGQQYNEQFF
CDR3 DNA: TGTGCCTGGAGTGTCCAAAAGCCGGGACAGCAATACAATGAGCAGTTCTTC

D gene: TRBD1
clone size: .
J gene: TRBJ2-2
V gene: TRBV6-5
CDR3 protein: CASTGGGLFF
CDR3 DNA: TGTGCCAGCACAGGGGGTGGGCTGTTTTTT

D gene: TRBD2
clone size: .
J gene: TRBJ2-5
V gene: TRBV7-2
CDR3 protein: CASSPIRGGQETQYF
CDR3 DNA: TGTGCCAGCAGCCCGATACGGGGGGGACAAGAGACCCAGTACTTC

D gene: .
clone size: once
J gene: TRBJ2-7
V gene: TRBV7-9
CDR3 protein: CASSLLRGKYF
CDR3 DNA: TGTGCCAGCAGCTTATTACGCGGGAAGTACTTC

D gene: .
clone size: few
J gene: TRBJ2-3
V gene: TRBV5-1
CDR3 protein: CASSLGPRSTDTQYF
CDR3 DNA: TGCGCCAGCAGCTTGGGACCTCGTTCCACAGATACGCAGTATTTT

D gene: .
clone size: .
J gene: TRBJ1-6
V gene: TRBV30
CDR3 protein: CAWRDDYNSPLHF
CDR3 DNA: TGTGCCTGGAGGGATGACTATAATTCACCCCTCCACTTT

D gene: .
clone size: .
J gene: TRBJ1-3
V gene: TRBV20-1
CDR3 protein: CSASSGNTIYF
CDR3 DNA: TGCAGTGCTAGTAGTGGAAACACCATATATTTT

D gene: .
clone size: .
J gene: TRBJ1-5
V gene: TRBV28
CDR3 protein: CASSFNDPEGQHF
CDR3 DNA: TGTGCCAGCAGTTTTAACGACCCCGAGGGCCAGCATTTT

D gene: TRBD1
clone size: .
J gene: TRBJ2-1
V gene: TRBV10-1
CDR3 protein: CASSESRDRGPQFF
CDR3 DNA: TGCGCCAGCAGTGAGTCGAGGGACAGGGGGCCTCAGTTCTTC

D gene: .
clone size: .
J gene: TRBJ2-3
V gene: TRBV5-6
CDR3 protein: CASSQPGTDTQYF
CDR3 DNA: TGTGCCAGCAGCCAACCGGGGACAGATACGCAGTATTTT

D gene: .
clone size: .
J gene: TRBJ1-4
V gene: TRBV6-2/TRBV6-3
CDR3 protein: CASSSRSGDEKLFF
CDR3 DNA: TGTGCCAGCAGTTCCAGGTCGGGCGATGAAAAACTGTTTTTT

D gene: .
clone size: .
J gene: TRBJ2-3
V gene: TRBV5-4
CDR3 protein: CASTPGQATDTQYF
CDR3 DNA: TGTGCCAGCACACCGGGACAAGCCACAGATACGCAGTATTTT

D gene: TRBD1
clone size: .
J gene: TRBJ1-1
V gene: TRBV24-1
CDR3 protein: CATSRQGAEGTEAFF
CDR3 DNA: TGTGCCACCAGTCGACAGGGGGCTGAGGGAACTGAAGCTTTCTTT

D gene: .
clone size: few
J gene: TRBJ2-4
V gene: TRBV28
CDR3 protein: CASSFQPKQAKNIQYF
CDR3 DNA: TGTGCCAGCAGTTTTCAGCCTAAACAGGCCAAAAACATTCAGTACTTC

D gene: TRBD1
clone size: .
J gene: TRBJ1-2
V gene: TRBV4-3
CDR3 protein: CASSQDGEGADGYTF
CDR3 DNA: TGCGCCAGCAGCCAAGATGGGGAGGGGGCCGATGGCTACACCTTC

D gene: .
clone size: .
J gene: TRBJ2-7
V gene: TRBV19
CDR3 protein: CASSNTDRGREQYF
CDR3 DNA: TGTGCCAGTAGTAACACTGACAGAGGGCGCGAGCAGTACTTC

D gene: .
clone size: .
J gene: TRBJ1-3
V gene: TRBV6-5
CDR3 protein: CASEIGSSGNTIYF
CDR3 DNA: TGTGCCAGCGAGATCGGGAGCTCTGGAAACACCATATATTTT

D gene: .
clone size: .
J gene: TRBJ1-2
V gene: TRBV6-1
CDR3 protein: CASSESPSGGRGYTF
CDR3 DNA: TGTGCCAGCAGTGAGTCCCCCAGCGGGGGGCGAGGCTACACCTTC